This T cell receptor (beta chain) was captured by sequencing in a study of Tregs in tolerant kidney transplant recipients. CDR3 length: 16 residues. The germline gives CDR1 LGHNA, CDR2 YNFKEQ. J was trimmed by 8 bases and V by 0 bases; bases with no gene match: 9. Some clones are missing from TCRdb's copy, which holds only in-frame ones; the method was immunoSEQ multiplex PCR. Among under 85,000 clones listed, roughly 89% were seen once. Unstimulated Tregs (CD4+CD25+CD127-) and CD4+CD25- non-Tregs were sorted from PBMCs. The material was CD4+ T cells from blood, obtained before the transplant. The TCR originated in a human donor who received a combined kidney and bone marrow transplant. This chain uses TRBV4-2 with TRBJ2-3; 9 nucleotides match TRBD2. The CDR3 is CASSQDREAGGGTQYF. The CDR3 region has the DNA TGTGCCAGCAGCCAAGATCGCGAAGCGGGAGGCGGTACGCAGTATTTT.